One TCR beta chain is described in this entry. No antigen is known for it. Both 60 Vbeta primers and 13 Jbeta primers went into the PCR. The table came from immunoSEQ multiplex PCR; TCRdb's copy has only in-frame clones and leaves some out. Of tens of thousands of clones in the sample, roughly 86% are singletons; the top ten hold around 5.6%. The data were taken from a study of cytomegalovirus exposure and HLA in healthy donors. V gave up 6 bases and J gave up 5 bases; unmatched junction bases: 10. Looked up from germline, CDR1 is SEHNR and CDR2 is FQNEAQ (reference sequence). This CDR3 is built from 16 residues. Study-wide points: TCR beta sequences reportedly predicted most subjects' HLA-A and HLA-B alleles accurately. An analysis was carried out later, and it reportedly showed fewer N-insertions in an Asian-associated ancestry cluster than the approximately 610-donor mean. It was reported that the classifier diagnosed cytomegalovirus status with high specificity and sensitivity in both the original and validation cohorts.

The genes are TRBV7-9 and TRBJ2-1, with 10 bases fitting TRBD2. Sequencing input: PBMCs. The origin of this receptor is a woman between 18 and 29 years old in good health and CMV-seropositive. CDR3 bases: TGTGCCAGCAGACCCGCTAGCGGGGGCCAGGACAATGAGCAGTTCTTC. It specifies CASRPASGGQDNEQFF.